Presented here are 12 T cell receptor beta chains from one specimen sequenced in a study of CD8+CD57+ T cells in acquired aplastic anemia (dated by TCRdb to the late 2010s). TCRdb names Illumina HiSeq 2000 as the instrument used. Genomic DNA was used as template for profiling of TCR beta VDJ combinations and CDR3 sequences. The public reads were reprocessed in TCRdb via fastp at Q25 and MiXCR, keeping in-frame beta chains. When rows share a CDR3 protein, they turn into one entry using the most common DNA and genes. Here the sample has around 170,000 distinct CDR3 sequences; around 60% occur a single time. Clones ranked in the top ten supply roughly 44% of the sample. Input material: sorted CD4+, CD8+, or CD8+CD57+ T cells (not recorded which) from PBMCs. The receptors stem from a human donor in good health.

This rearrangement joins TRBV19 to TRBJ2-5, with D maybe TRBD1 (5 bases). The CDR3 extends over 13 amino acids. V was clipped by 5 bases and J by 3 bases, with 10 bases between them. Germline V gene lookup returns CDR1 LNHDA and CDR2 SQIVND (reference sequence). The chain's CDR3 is CASSYRLKETQYF. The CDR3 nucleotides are TGTGCCAGTAGTTACAGGTTAAAAGAGACCCAGTACTTC.

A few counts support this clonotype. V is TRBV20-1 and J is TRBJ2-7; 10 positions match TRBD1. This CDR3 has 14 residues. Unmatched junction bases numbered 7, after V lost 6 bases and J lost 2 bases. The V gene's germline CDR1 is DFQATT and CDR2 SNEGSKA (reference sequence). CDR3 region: CSASSTGGAYEQYF. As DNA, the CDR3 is TGCAGTGCCTCCTCGACAGGGGGCGCCTACGAGCAGTACTTC.

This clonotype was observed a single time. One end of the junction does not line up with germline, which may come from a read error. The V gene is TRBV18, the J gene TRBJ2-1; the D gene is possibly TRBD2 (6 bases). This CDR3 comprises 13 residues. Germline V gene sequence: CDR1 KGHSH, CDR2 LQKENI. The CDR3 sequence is CASPSEEDNGQFF. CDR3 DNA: TGTGCCAGCCCTAGCGAGGAAGACAATGGGCAGTTCTTC.

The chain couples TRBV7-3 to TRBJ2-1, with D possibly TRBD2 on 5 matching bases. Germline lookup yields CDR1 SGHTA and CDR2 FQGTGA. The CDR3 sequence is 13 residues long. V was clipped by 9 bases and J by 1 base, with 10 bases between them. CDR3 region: CASGEGSYNEQFF. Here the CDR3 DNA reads TGTGCCAGTGGAGAGGGATCCTACAATGAGCAGTTCTTC.

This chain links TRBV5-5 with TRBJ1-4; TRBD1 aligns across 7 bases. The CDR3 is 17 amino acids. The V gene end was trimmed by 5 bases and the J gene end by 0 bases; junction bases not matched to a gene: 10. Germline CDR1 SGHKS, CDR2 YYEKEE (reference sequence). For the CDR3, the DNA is TGTGCCAGCAGTTCCCGACAGGGTGTTTCAACTAATGAAAAACTGTTTTTT. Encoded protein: CASSSRQGVSTNEKLFF.

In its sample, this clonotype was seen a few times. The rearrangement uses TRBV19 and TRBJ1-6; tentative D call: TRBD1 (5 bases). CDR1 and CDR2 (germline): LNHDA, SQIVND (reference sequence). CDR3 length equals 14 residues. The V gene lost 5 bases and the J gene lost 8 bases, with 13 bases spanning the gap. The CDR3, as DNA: TGTGCCAGTAGTCCACGGGACGGATATTCACCCCTCCACTTT. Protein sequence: CASSPRDGYSPLHF.

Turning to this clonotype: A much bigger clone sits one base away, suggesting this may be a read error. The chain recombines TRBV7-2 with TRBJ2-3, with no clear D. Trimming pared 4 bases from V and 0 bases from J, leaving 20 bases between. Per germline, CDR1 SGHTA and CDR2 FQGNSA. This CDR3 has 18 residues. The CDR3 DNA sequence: TGTGCCAGCAGCTCCACCGGAAAGGGTGGAATAAGCACAGATACGCAGTATTTT. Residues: CASSSTGKGGISTDTQYF.

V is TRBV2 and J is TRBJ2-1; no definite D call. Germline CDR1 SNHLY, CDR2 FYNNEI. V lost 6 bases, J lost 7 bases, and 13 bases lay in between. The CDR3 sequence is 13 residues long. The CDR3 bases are TGTGCCAGCAGCTTGGGTAGGCTTAATGAGCAGTTCTTC. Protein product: CASSLGRLNEQFF. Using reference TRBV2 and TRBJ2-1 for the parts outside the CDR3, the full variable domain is EPEVTQTPSHQVTQMGQEVILRCVPISNHLYFYWYRQILGQKVEFLVSFYNNEISEKSEIFDDQFSVERPDGSNFTLKIRSTKLEDSAMYFCASSLGRLNEQFFGPGTRLTVL.

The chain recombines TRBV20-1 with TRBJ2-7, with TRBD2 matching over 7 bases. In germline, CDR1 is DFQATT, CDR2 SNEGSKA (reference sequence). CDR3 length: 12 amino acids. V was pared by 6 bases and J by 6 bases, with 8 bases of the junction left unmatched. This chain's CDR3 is CSAPLGGIEQYF. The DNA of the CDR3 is TGCAGTGCGCCCCTGGGGGGGATCGAGCAGTACTTC.

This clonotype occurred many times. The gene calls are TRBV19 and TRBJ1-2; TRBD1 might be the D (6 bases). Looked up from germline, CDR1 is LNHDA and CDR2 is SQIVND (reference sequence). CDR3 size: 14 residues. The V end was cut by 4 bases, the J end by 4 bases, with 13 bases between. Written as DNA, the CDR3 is TGTGCCAGTAGTAGTCCGGGGACACCCTATGGCTACACCTTC. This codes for CASSSPGTPYGYTF.

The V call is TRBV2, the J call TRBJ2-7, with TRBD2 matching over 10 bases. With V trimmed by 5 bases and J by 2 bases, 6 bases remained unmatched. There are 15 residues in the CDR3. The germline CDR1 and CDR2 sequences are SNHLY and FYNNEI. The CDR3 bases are TGTGCCAGCAGTCCCGAGCTAGCGGGGGCCTACGAGCAGTACTTC. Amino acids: CASSPELAGAYEQYF.

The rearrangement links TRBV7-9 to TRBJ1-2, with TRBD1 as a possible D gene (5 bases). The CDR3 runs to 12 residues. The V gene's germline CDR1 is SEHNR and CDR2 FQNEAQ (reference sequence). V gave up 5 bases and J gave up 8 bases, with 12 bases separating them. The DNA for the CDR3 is TGTGCCAGCAGCGGGAAGGGGCGCGGCTACACCTTC. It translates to CASSGKGRGYTF.